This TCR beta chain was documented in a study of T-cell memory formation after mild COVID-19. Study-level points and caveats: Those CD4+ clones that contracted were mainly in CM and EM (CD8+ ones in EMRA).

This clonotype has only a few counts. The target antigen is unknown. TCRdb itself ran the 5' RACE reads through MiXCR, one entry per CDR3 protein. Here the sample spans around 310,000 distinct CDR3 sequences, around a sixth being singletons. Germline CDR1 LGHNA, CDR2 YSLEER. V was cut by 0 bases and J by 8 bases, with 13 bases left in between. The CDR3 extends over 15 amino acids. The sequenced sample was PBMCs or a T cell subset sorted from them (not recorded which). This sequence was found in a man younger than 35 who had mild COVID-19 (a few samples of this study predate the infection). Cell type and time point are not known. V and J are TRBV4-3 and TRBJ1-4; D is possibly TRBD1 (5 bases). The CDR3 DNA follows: TGCGCCAGCAGCCAAGATGCGCAGGGCAGGGAAAAACTGTTTTTT. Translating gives CASSQDAQGREKLFF.